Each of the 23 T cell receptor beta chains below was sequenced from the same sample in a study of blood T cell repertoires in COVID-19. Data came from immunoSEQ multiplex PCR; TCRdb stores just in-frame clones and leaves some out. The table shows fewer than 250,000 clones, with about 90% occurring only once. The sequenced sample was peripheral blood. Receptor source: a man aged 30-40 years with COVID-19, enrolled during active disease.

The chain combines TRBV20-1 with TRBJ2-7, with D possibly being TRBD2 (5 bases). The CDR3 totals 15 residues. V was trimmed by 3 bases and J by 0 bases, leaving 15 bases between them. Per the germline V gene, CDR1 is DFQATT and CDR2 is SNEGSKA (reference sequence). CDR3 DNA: TGCAGTGCTAGTGTACCTAAGGACTTCTCCTACGAGCAGTACTTC. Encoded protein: CSASVPKDFSYEQYF.

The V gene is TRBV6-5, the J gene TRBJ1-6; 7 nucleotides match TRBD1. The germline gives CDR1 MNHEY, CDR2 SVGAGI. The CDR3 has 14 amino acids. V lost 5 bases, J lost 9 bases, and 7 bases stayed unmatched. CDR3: CASSRRQGGSPLHF. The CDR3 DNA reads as TGTGCCAGCAGTAGAAGACAGGGAGGTTCACCCCTCCACTTT.

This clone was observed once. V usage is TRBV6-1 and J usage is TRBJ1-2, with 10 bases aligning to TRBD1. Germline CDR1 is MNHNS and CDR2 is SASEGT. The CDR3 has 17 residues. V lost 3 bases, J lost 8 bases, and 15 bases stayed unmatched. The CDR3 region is CASSDFWAVGQGHGYTF. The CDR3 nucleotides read TGTGCCAGCAGTGATTTCTGGGCGGTGGGACAGGGGCACGGCTACACCTTC.

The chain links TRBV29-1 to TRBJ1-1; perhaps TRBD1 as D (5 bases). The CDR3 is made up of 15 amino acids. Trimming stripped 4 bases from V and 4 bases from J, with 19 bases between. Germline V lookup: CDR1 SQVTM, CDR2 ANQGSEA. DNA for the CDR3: TGCAGCGTTGTTGGGTCGGGGGGGACCGCCACTGAAGCTTTCTTT. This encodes CSVVGSGGTATEAFF.

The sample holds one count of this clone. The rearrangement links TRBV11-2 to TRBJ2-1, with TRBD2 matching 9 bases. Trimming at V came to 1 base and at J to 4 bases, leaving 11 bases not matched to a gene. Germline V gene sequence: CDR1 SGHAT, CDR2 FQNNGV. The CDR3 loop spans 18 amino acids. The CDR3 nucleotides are TGTGCCAGCAGCTTAGTTTGGGGGCCGAGCGGGGGGTACAATGAGCAGTTCTTC. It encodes CASSLVWGPSGGYNEQFF. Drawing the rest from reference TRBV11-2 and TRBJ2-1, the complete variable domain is EAGVAQSPRYKIIEKRQSVAFWCNPISGHATLYWYQQILGQGPKLLIQFQNNGVVDDSQLPKDRFSAERLKGVDSTLKIQPAKLEDSAVYLCASSLVWGPSGGYNEQFFGPGTRLTVL.

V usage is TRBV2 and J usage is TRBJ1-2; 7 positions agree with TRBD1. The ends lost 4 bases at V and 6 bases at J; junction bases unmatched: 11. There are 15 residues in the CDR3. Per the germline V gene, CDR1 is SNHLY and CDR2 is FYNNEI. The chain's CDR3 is CASSGARTGGHGYTF. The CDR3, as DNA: TGTGCCAGCAGTGGGGCTCGGACAGGTGGGCATGGCTACACCTTC.

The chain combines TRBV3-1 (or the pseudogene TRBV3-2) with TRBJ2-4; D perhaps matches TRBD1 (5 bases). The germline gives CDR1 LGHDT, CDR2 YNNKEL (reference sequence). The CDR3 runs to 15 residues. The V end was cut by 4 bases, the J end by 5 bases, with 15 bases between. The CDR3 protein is CASSPRGSSQNIQYF. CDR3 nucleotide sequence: TGTGCCAGCAGCCCAAGGGGTAGCAGCCAAAACATTCAGTACTTC.

The CDR3 DNA reads as TGTGCCAGCAGCGCGAGGGGACAGCCGAACACTGAAGCTTTCTTT. As protein: CASSARGQPNTEAFF. This chain uses TRBV7-9 with TRBJ1-1; 7 nucleotides line up with TRBD1. After removal of 5 bases from V and 1 base from J, the junction contained 7 bases not matched to a gene. CDR1 and CDR2 from the germline V gene are SEHNR and FQNEAQ (reference sequence). This CDR3 has 15 residues.

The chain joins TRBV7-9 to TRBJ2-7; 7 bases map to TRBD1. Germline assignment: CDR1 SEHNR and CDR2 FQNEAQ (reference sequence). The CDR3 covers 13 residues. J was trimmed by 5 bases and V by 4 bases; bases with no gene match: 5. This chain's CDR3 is CASSSQGFHEQYF. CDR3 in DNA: TGTGCCAGCAGCTCACAGGGGTTCCACGAGCAGTACTTC.

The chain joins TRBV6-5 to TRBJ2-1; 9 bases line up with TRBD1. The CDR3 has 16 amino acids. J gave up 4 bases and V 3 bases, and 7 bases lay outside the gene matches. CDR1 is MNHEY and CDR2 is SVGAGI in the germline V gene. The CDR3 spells CASSYGPGQGYNEQFF. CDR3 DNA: TGTGCCAGCAGTTATGGTCCGGGACAGGGATACAATGAGCAGTTCTTC.

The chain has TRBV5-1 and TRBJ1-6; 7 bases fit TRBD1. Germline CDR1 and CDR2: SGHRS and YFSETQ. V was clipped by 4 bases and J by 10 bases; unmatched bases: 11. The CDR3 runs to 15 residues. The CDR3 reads CASSQVEGARSPLHF. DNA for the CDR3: TGCGCCAGCAGCCAGGTAGAGGGGGCTCGCTCACCCCTCCACTTT.

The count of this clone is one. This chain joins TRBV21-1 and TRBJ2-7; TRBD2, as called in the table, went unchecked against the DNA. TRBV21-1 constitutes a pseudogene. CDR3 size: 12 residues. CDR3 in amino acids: CASSAGSYEQYF. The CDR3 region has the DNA TGTGCCAGCAGCGCGGGGTCCTACGAGCAGTACTTC.

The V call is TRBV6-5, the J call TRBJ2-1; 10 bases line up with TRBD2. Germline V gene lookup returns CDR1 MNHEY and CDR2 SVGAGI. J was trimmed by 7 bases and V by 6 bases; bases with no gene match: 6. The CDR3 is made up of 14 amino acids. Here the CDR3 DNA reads TGTGCCAGCAGAAAGCTAGCGGGGGTTAATGAGCAGTTCTTC. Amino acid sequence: CASRKLAGVNEQFF.

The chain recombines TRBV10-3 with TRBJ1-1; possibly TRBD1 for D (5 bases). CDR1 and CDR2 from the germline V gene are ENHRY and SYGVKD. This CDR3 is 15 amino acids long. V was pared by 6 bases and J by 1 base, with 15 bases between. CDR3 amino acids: CAIRAPGHPNTEAFF. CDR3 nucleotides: TGTGCCATCAGGGCACCCGGACACCCGAACACTGAAGCTTTCTTT.

CDR3 protein: CASSYGTEAGNTIYF. CDR3 coding DNA: TGTGCCAGCAGTTACGGGACAGAGGCTGGAAACACCATATATTTT. The rearrangement uses TRBV6-5 and TRBJ1-3; 7 bases are a match to TRBD1. Looked up from germline, CDR1 is MNHEY and CDR2 is SVGAGI. V was pared by 2 bases and J by 2 bases, with 3 bases of the junction left unmatched. The CDR3 is made up of 15 amino acids.

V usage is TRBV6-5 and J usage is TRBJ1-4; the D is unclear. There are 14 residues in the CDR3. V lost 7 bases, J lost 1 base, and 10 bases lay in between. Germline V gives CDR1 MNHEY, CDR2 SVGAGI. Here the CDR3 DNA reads TGTGCCAGCAATCTCGTCCTAACTAATGAAAAACTGTTTTTT. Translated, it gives CASNLVLTNEKLFF.

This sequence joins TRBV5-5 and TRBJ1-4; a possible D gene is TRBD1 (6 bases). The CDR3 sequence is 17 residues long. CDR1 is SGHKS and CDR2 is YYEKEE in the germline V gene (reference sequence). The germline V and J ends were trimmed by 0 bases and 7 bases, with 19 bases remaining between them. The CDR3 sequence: CASSLGLGHGSSEKLFF. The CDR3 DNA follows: TGTGCCAGCAGCTTGGGACTGGGACACGGTTCTAGTGAAAAACTGTTTTTT.

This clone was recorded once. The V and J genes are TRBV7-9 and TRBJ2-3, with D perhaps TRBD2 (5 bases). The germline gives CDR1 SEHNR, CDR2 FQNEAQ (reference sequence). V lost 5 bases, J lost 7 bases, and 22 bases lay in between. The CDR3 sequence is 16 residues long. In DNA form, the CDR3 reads TGTGCCAGCAGCCGCCCTGGACTCACAACCATGTATACGCAGTATTTT. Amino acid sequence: CASSRPGLTTMYTQYF. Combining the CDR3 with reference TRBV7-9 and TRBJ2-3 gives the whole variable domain DTGVSQNPRHKITKRGQNVTFRCDPISEHNRLYWYRQTLGQGPEFLTYFQNEAQLEKSRLLSDRFSAERPKGSFSTLEIQRTEQGDSAMYLCASSRPGLTTMYTQYFGPGTRLTVL.

Here the CDR3 DNA reads TGCGCCAGCAGCGACCGGGACAGGGACTTCACAGATACGCAGTATTTT. Its translation: CASSDRDRDFTDTQYF. The rearrangement uses TRBV5-1 and TRBJ2-3; 9 bases are a match to TRBD1. V shed 4 bases and J 2 bases; nucleotides not matched to a gene: 8. In germline, CDR1 is SGHRS, CDR2 YFSETQ. This CDR3 is 16 amino acids long.

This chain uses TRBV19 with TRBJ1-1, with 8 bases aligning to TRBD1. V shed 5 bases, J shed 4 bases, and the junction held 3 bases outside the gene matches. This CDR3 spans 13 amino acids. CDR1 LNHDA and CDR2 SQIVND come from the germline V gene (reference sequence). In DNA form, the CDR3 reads TGTGCCAGTAGTCAGGGGGCGCCCACTGAAGCTTTCTTT. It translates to CASSQGAPTEAFF.

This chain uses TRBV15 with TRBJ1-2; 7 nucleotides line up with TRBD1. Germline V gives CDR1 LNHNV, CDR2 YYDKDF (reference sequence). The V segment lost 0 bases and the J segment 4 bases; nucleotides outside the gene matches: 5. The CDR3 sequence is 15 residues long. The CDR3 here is CATSRDQGGPYGYTF. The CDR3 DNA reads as TGTGCCACCAGCAGAGATCAGGGGGGACCCTATGGCTACACCTTC.

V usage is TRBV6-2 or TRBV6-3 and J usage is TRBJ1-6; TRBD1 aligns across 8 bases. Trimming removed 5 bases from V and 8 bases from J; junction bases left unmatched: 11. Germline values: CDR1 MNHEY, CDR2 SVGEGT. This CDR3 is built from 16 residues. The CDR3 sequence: CASSRDRDRSDSPLHF. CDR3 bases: TGTGCCAGCAGTAGGGACCGGGACAGGTCAGATTCACCCCTCCACTTT.

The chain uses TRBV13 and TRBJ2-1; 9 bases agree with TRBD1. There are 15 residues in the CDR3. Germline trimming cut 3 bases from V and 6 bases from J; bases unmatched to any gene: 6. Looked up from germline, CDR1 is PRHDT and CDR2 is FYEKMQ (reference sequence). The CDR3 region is CASSFTDRGGNEQFF. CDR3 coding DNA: TGTGCCAGCAGCTTCACGGACAGGGGCGGCAATGAGCAGTTCTTC.